These 16 T cell receptor beta chains were sequenced from one sample in a study of T cells after yellow fever vaccination. One entry per CDR3 protein results from TCRdb running MiXCR on the 5' RACE reads. The sample lists hundreds of thousands of distinct CDR3 sequences, roughly 4% occurring once. The sequenced sample was PBMCs, obtained on the day of the yellow fever booster vaccination. The receptor source for this set is a man younger than 35 who received the YFV17D yellow fever vaccine.

This clonotype was counted a few times. This chain links TRBV9 with TRBJ2-3; 9 bases are a match to TRBD2. This CDR3 spans 15 amino acids. The J segment lost 4 bases and the V segment lost 0 bases, leaving 3 bases of the junction unmatched. CDR1 is SGDLS and CDR2 is YYNGEE in the germline V gene. The CDR3 DNA reads as TGTGCCAGCAGCGTAGAGGGCGGGGGGGCAGATACGCAGTATTTT. Residues: CASSVEGGGADTQYF.

This clonotype was counted many times. The gene calls are TRBV2 and TRBJ2-3, with TRBD2 identical over 8 bases. CDR1 is SNHLY, CDR2 FYNNEI, per germline. Trimming cost V 3 bases and J 2 bases; bases outside gene matches: 13. CDR3 size: 18 residues. The CDR3 loop is CASSDPTLSGGDTDTQYF. CDR3 DNA: TGTGCCAGCAGTGATCCCACCCTCAGCGGGGGAGACACAGATACGCAGTATTTT.

This clonotype turned up a few times. V and J are TRBV12-3 or TRBV12-4 and TRBJ2-1; D might be TRBD1 or TRBD2, each matching 5 bases. Trimming removed 5 bases at V and 5 bases at J, with 16 bases between. This CDR3 has 15 amino acids. The CDR3 is CASSRQRGVDNEQFF. The DNA for the CDR3 is TGTGCCAGCAGTAGACAGAGGGGAGTCGACAATGAGCAGTTCTTC.

This clonotype appeared many times. This sequence joins TRBV12-3 or TRBV12-4 and TRBJ2-3; D is perhaps TRBD1 or TRBD2 (5 bases each). V lost 6 bases to trimming and J lost 2 bases, with 18 bases between them. The CDR3 totals 16 residues. The CDR3 region is CASRRRDGLLTDTQYF. The CDR3, as DNA: TGTGCCAGCAGACGCCGGGACGGACTCCTCACAGATACGCAGTATTTT.

This clonotype was counted many times. This CDR3 is CASSFGESYEQYF. CDR3 coding DNA: TGTGCCAGCAGCTTCGGGGAATCCTACGAGCAGTACTTC. The chain is built from TRBV7-9 and TRBJ2-7; possibly TRBD2 for D (5 bases). V lost 3 bases to trimming and J lost 1 base, with 7 bases between them. The germline gives CDR1 SEHNR, CDR2 FQNEAQ (reference sequence). This CDR3 is built from 13 residues.

This clonotype was counted ten times or more. The chain joins TRBV6-5 to TRBJ2-2; 10 bases align to TRBD1. Germline values: CDR1 MNHEY, CDR2 SVGAGI. Trimming at V came to 6 bases and at J to 4 bases, leaving 5 bases not matched to a gene. This CDR3 has 15 residues. The CDR3 DNA follows: TGTGCCAGCAGGCAGACAGGGGGCGGCACCGGGGAGCTGTTTTTT. It translates to CASRQTGGGTGELFF.

This clonotype was seen only a few times. The J gene is TRBJ2-5, the V gene TRBV7-2; D gene uncertain. The CDR3 totals 18 residues. Germline V gives CDR1 SGHTA, CDR2 FQGNSA. V lost 5 bases, J lost 0 bases, and 22 bases lay in between. The CDR3 loop is CASSPGRWGTAYQETQYF. The CDR3, as DNA: TGTGCCAGCAGCCCGGGCCGTTGGGGAACGGCGTACCAAGAGACCCAGTACTTC.

This clonotype was recorded at least ten times. The chain carries TRBV25-1 and TRBJ2-3; 10 positions match TRBD1. Germline lookup yields CDR1 MGHDK and CDR2 SYGVNS. The CDR3 extends over 13 amino acids. After removal of 4 bases from V and 9 bases from J, the junction contained 4 bases not matched to a gene. DNA for the CDR3: TGTGCCAGCAGTGGGACAGGGGGAGACACGCAGTATTTT. Its protein product is CASSGTGGDTQYF. Full variable domain (remainder filled in from reference TRBV25-1 and TRBJ2-3): EADIYQTPRYLVIGTGKKITLECSQTMGHDKMYWYQQDPGMELHLIHYSYGVNSTEKGDLSSESTVSRIRTEHFPLTLESARPSHTSQYLCASSGTGGDTQYFGPGTRLTVL.

This chain uses TRBV3-1 with TRBJ2-3, with a weak D call TRBD2 (6 bases). The CDR3 loop spans 15 amino acids. Trimming took off 2 bases at V and 2 bases at J, with 11 bases between the two ends. Looked up from germline, CDR1 is LGHDT and CDR2 is YNNKEL (reference sequence). The CDR3 sequence is CASSQSGLFTDTQYF. The CDR3 region has the DNA TGTGCCAGCAGCCAAAGTGGACTATTCACAGATACGCAGTATTTT.

This clonotype was counted many times. The V gene is TRBV7-9, the J gene TRBJ2-3; 7 nucleotides agree with TRBD1. The V gene's germline CDR1 is SEHNR and CDR2 FQNEAQ (reference sequence). This CDR3 has 16 amino acids. Trimming cost V 2 bases and J 2 bases; bases outside gene matches: 7. The CDR3 nucleotides are TGTGCCAGCAGCTTAAGTTGGACAGGAGACACAGATACGCAGTATTTT. It yields the protein CASSLSWTGDTDTQYF.

This clonotype was observed at least ten times. The CDR3, as DNA: TGCGCCAGCAGTCTTCTTCCCGCGGTCACTGAAGCTTTCTTT. It specifies CASSLLPAVTEAFF. This chain links TRBV5-1 with TRBJ1-1; no clear D gene. Trimming pared 5 bases from V and 4 bases from J, leaving 15 bases between. Per the germline V gene, CDR1 is SGHRS and CDR2 is YFSETQ. The CDR3 totals 14 residues.

This clonotype was recorded at least ten times. The rearrangement links TRBV7-2 to TRBJ1-6; a weak D match, TRBD1 (6 bases). V was trimmed by 5 bases and J by 11 bases, leaving 19 bases between them. Germline-derived CDR1 and CDR2 are SGHTA and FQGNSA. This CDR3 comprises 15 residues. The CDR3 DNA is TGTGCCAGCAGCCCACAGGGCGGCGGGGGTACACCCCTCCACTTT. Residues: CASSPQGGGGTPLHF.

This rearrangement joins TRBV28 to TRBJ1-1; D ambiguous. V was pared by 1 base and J by 4 bases, with 13 bases between. Germline V lookup: CDR1 MDHEN, CDR2 SYDVKM. This CDR3 spans 15 amino acids. The CDR3 DNA reads TGTGCCAGCAGTTTATACGGACTGGTTGGCACTGAAGCTTTCTTT. As protein: CASSLYGLVGTEAFF.

The table lists this clonotype with many counts. The CDR3, as DNA: TGTGCCAGCAGCGGGGCCTCGGTCGGGGATACTGAAGCTTTCTTT. The encoded protein is CASSGASVGDTEAFF. This chain connects TRBV7-2 to TRBJ1-1, with D possibly TRBD1 on 5 matching bases. Germline-derived CDR1 and CDR2 are SGHTA and FQGNSA. V was clipped by 5 bases and J by 5 bases, with 18 bases between them. The CDR3 has 15 amino acids.

This clonotype was detected a few times. The chain joins TRBV19 to TRBJ2-5, with unresolved D. CDR3 length equals 13 residues. Germline V gives CDR1 LNHDA, CDR2 SQIVND (reference sequence). Trimming left V 3 bases short and J 4 bases short, with 9 bases between. CDR3 bases: TGTGCCAGTAGTATTAGGGCTACAGAGACCCAGTACTTC. Translated, it gives CASSIRATETQYF.

The genes are TRBV29-1 and TRBJ1-2; no firm D call. Looked up from germline, CDR1 is SQVTM and CDR2 is ANQGSEA. The CDR3 sequence is 15 residues long. Trimming stripped 2 bases from V and 0 bases from J, with 13 bases between. CDR3 region: CSVEPPESANYGYTF. CDR3 nucleotides: TGCAGCGTTGAACCTCCGGAATCAGCTAACTATGGCTACACCTTC. Variable domain in full (rest from reference TRBV29-1 and TRBJ1-2): SAVISQKPSRDICQRGTSLTIQCQVDSQVTMMFWYRQQPGQSLTLIATANQGSEATYESGFVIDKFPISRPNLTFSTLTVSNMSPEDSSIYLCSVEPPESANYGYTFGSGTRLTVV.